This TCR beta chain comes out of a study of Graves' ophthalmopathy and Graves' hyperthyroidism. This clonotype was seen more than once but under ten times. RNA transcripts were the template, and TCR beta CDR3 regions were amplified from them. Second-round multiplex PCR came after first-round RT-PCR with HTBI primers. One entry per CDR3 protein, called by TCRdb with MiXCR from the multiplex PCR reads. Here the sample spans 600,000 to 950,000 distinct CDR3 sequences, roughly two fifths being singletons. Germline CDR1 reads SNHLY; CDR2 reads FYNNEI. This CDR3 comprises 14 residues. Trimming took 7 bases from V and 4 from J, leaving 11 bases between them.

This chain links TRBV2 with TRBJ2-6, with D hard to call. The source of this sequence is an adult man with Graves' ophthalmopathy. The sequencing sample was made of peripheral blood. The DNA for the CDR3 is TGTGCCAGCACCTCCCGGGTCGGGGCCAACGTCCTGACTTTC. This codes for CASTSRVGANVLTF.